This T cell receptor (beta chain) was sequenced during a study of shared clonotypes between healthy human individuals (dated by TCRdb to 2019 to 2021). Broadly, across the study: The cohort comprised two women and a few men aged 18 to 49 years. Different laboratories and diverse techniques were used to prepare libraries and sequence TCR repertoires, to increase sequencing depth and limit assay-specific biases. Between about 0.9 and 8.9 billion PBMCs per donor were obtained by leukapheresis. To estimate repertoire size and how much clonotype sharing occurs between individuals, the study deeply sequenced the blood TCR repertoires of five healthy adults. Per donor, three plates each were used for CD4 naive and CD4 memory, two for CD8 naive, and one for CD8 memory.

Using the deep immunoSEQ assay, TCR CDR3 regions were amplified from genomic DNA by multiplex PCR. Extracted genomic DNA from each cell subset was spread evenly across all wells of several immunoSEQ 96-well plates, with each plate serving as a replicate. For sorted subsets, roughly 200 ng of genomic DNA, equivalent to some 30,000 T cell genomes, went into each replicate PCR. Purified libraries were measured with a Qubit 3.0 fluorometer, size-checked on a Bioanalyzer 2100, and measured again with the KAPA Library Quantification kit. A separate single-read 150-cycle Illumina NextSeq 550 flow cell was used to sequence each immunoSEQ 96-well plate. The paper's data handling went like this. Because the immunoSEQ output held only junctional sequences and lacked quality scores, the filtering could not match the filtering applied to full-length reads. To assign V/J genes and CDR3, sequences were annotated against IMGT germline references using PyIR, a Python wrapper for IgBLAST v1.9. Reads were filtered out if the reads had weak V/J assignments (E-value above 1e-6), no CDR3, stop codons, out-of-frame junctions, or ambiguous translated residues. V3J clonotypes were defined as sequences sharing the same inferred V gene, J gene, and CDR3 amino acid sequence. Percentage overlap between repertoires was calculated by dividing the number of shared unique clonotypes by the size of the smaller repertoire. Richness of each repertoire was evaluated using RTK rarefaction, the Chao1 estimator, and Recon v2.1 estimates of unobserved clonotypes. For all TCRbeta clonotypes obtained by the gDNA method from a handful of donors, generation probabilities were computed with OLGA. This immuneACCESS table, as held by TCRdb, lists in-frame sequences with V and J called but not all clones. Of the missing ones, under half trace to an unresolved V gene in checked studies; the others have no known cause. V and J calls and clone size follow that table, whereas D and trimming were derived from the DNA. For this sample there are about 1 million clones; roughly 80% appear just once. The ten top clones hold about 1.5% of the sample.

The donors were healthy, HIV-negative adults with no recently reported acute infections or vaccinations. All donors were Caucasian adults living in Nashville, Tennessee, USA. CD4+ T cells were enriched by magnetic negative selection, after which naive cells were positively selected on CD45RA and the negative fraction was taken as the memory subset. Blood was obtained by leukapheresis, after which PBMCs were separated by Ficoll-Histopaque density gradient centrifugation and cryopreserved in liquid nitrogen vapor phase. Analytical flow cytometry was used to check the purity and quantity of every magnetically sorted T cell population. Each sorted fraction had its genomic DNA isolated and then quantified by UV absorbance on a Nanodrop 2000c. This clone was detected only a few times. Its antigen is unknown. No base quality information exists; no much larger clone differs at one position. The CDR3 starts with the cysteine, ends with the phenylalanine, and has 14 residues. Here the CDR3 DNA is all that survives: 42 bases in frame from base 1. The V end loses 5 bases and the J end loses 4 bases, and a stretch of 14 bases separates them. The germline V gene (reference sequence) gives CDR1 as SEHNR and CDR2 as FQNEAQ.

Results the study describes overall, beyond this receptor: Clonotypes shared by all four sorted-subset donors showed higher generation probabilities than non-shared clonotypes. Because the study included only a small number of donors, the genetic and exposure-history diversity represented was limited. Naive subsets generally had larger estimated clonotype richness than memory subsets did. Incomplete sequencing was indicated by rarefaction of sorted-subset datasets, despite the large sequencing depth. Based on pairwise subsampling, the degree of clonotype sharing among donors was expected to be affected by sequencing depth. Across a few donors, 4.5% to 6.5% of naive CD4, 3% to 4% of naive CD8, 2.3% of memory CD4, and about 0.44% of memory CD8 clonotypes were shared. Sampling was restricted to blood, and TCR repertoires in tissue are likely to differ from TCR repertoires in blood.

This TCR derives from a man aged 18-30 years in good health. Sequenced material: memory CD4+ T cells sorted from blood. The sample's cell subset or site label, decoded: CD45RA-negative fraction. Recombination connected TRBV7-9 to TRBJ1-2; the D gene assignment is ambiguous. The nucleotide sequence reads as follows: TGTGCCAGCAGCCATACTGGTCCGGTCTATGGCTACACCTTC. This yields the protein CASSHTGPVYGYTF.